This TCR beta chain was found in a study of T and B cells in COVID-19 patients. Overall study context: Blood was sampled from COVID-19 patients who were either actively infected or recovered. Of about 20 active-infection patients, some 11 were critically ill with mechanical ventilation or extracorporeal membrane oxygenation.

Trimming pared 6 bases from V and 0 bases from J, leaving 14 bases between. CDR3 length equals 15 residues. Germline CDR1 MNHNY, CDR2 SVGAGI (reference sequence). Points from the study as a whole: Early severe-case samples and blood from mildly ill patients during symptoms were in short supply. Sorted SARS-CoV-2-responsive or tetramer+ T cells and CD4+, regulatory and CD8+ subsets were not yet sequenced.

Each TRB amplification used roughly 250-550 ng of genomic DNA from blood. Multiplex PCR with BIOMED2 TRB-A/B primer pools amplified TRB rearrangements. Via MiXCR, TCRdb re-called the multiplex PCR reads, giving one row per CDR3 protein. The sample yields 15,000 to 20,000 distinct CDR3 sequences, roughly 36% seen once. About this clonotype: Its antigen is not identified.

The sequence was collected from a human donor with active COVID-19. The sequenced material came from blood. The chain couples TRBV6-6 to TRBJ2-5; D remains ambiguous. The CDR3 DNA reads as TGTGCCAGCAGACCCGCCGGGCGCAACCAAGAGACCCAGTACTTC. It encodes CASRPAGRNQETQYF.